The rows below give T cell receptor beta chains drawn from one sample of a study of cytomegalovirus exposure and HLA in healthy donors. Sequencing used immunoSEQ multiplex PCR; TCRdb keeps in-frame clones, though not all of them. In the table there are about 160,000 clones, roughly 84% of which are singletons. Sequenced: PBMCs. The receptors shown here come from a man between 18 and 29 years old in good health and CMV-seronegative. CDR3s include the opening cysteine and the closing phenylalanine or tryptophan. Each record gives: D gene, J gene, V gene, clone size, CDR3 protein, CDR3 DNA. The D gene is left open where the match is weak. Rows give clone size only sometimes, using once, few, many, or a class for an expanded clone.

NA	TRBJ1-4	TRBV6-5	NA	CASSYSPGRANEKLFF	TGTGCCAGCAGTTACTCCCCAGGTCGAGCTAATGAAAAACTGTTTTTT
NA	TRBJ1-5	TRBV9	NA	CASSVGSEPNQPQHF	TGTGCCAGCAGCGTAGGGTCGGAGCCTAATCAGCCCCAGCATTTT
NA	TRBJ2-1	TRBV12-5	NA	CASGLGQFLANEQFF	TGTGCTAGTGGTTTGGGCCAGTTTCTAGCGAACGAGCAGTTCTTC
TRBD1	TRBJ1-5	TRBV28	NA	CASSPVGTAGNQPQHF	TGTGCCAGCAGTCCCGTTGGGACAGCGGGCAATCAGCCCCAGCATTTT
NA	TRBJ1-5	TRBV19	once	CASSPADGLGLSNQPQHF	TGTGCCAGTAGTCCGGCAGACGGACTCGGCCTTAGCAATCAGCCCCAGCATTTT
TRBD1	TRBJ2-1	TRBV11-2	NA	CASSLGDRHNEQFF	TGTGCCAGCAGCCTAGGGGACAGACACAATGAGCAGTTCTTC
NA	TRBJ2-7	TRBV6-5	NA	CASSYSIEEISYEQYF	TGTGCCAGCAGTTACTCGATCGAAGAGATCTCCTACGAGCAGTACTTC
TRBD1	TRBJ1-5	TRBV7-9	NA	CASSLGTGLHQPQHF	TGTGCCAGCAGCCTGGGGACAGGGCTTCATCAGCCCCAGCATTTT
NA	TRBJ1-1	TRBV19	few	CASSMDRNTEAFF	TGTGCCAGTAGTATGGACAGGAACACTGAAGCTTTCTTT
TRBD1	TRBJ1-6	TRBV30	few	CAWRERTGRFRSPLHF	TGTGCCTGGAGGGAACGGACAGGGAGGTTCCGTTCACCCCTCCACTTT
TRBD1	TRBJ1-1	TRBV11-2	NA	CASNLGQGETEAFF	TGTGCCAGCAACCTCGGACAGGGTGAGACTGAAGCTTTCTTT
NA	TRBJ2-5	TRBV5-1	NA	CASSPYSGTTQEAQYF	TGCGCCAGCAGCCCGTACTCCGGGACAACTCAAGAGGCCCAGTACTTC
NA	TRBJ2-7	TRBV4-3	NA	CASSQDTLIAAEQYF	TGCGCCAGCAGCCAAGATACGCTAATAGCCGCCGAGCAGTACTTC
NA	TRBJ1-2	TRBV28	NA	CASSLPQEGYTF	TGTGCCAGCAGTCTGCCCCAGGAAGGCTACACCTTC
TRBD2	TRBJ2-1	TRBV9	few	CASSVGGGMDEQFF	TGTGCCAGCAGCGTGGGGGGGGGAATGGATGAGCAGTTCTTC
NA	TRBJ1-2	TRBV7-8	NA	CASSLAPWLSYGYTF	TGTGCCAGCAGCTTAGCGCCGTGGCTCAGCTATGGCTACACCTTC
NA	TRBJ2-5	TRBV18	NA	CASSLNRDETQYF	TGTGCCAGCTCACTCAACAGGGATGAGACCCAGTACTTC
TRBD1	TRBJ1-2	TRBV2	NA	CASSAGQGPNYGYTF	TGTGCCAGCAGCGCCGGACAGGGTCCAAACTATGGCTACACCTTC
NA	TRBJ2-7	TRBV6-5	NA	CASSYGSMGEQYF	TGTGCCAGCAGTTACGGGTCCATGGGCGAACAGTACTTC
NA	TRBJ1-3	TRBV2	NA	CASSEEYTIYF	TGTGCCAGCAGTGAGGAGTACACCATATATTTT
NA	TRBJ1-2	TRBV9	NA	CASRAGMDYTF	TGTGCCAGCAGGGCAGGGATGGACTACACCTTC
NA	TRBJ2-7	TRBV10-3	NA	CAISDLDRGYEQYF	TGTGCCATCAGTGATCTAGACAGAGGTTACGAGCAGTACTTC
NA	TRBJ1-1	TRBV6-5	NA	CASSRGGVTEAFF	TGTGCCAGCAGCCGAGGGGGGGTCACTGAAGCTTTCTTT
TRBD2	TRBJ2-7	TRBV18	NA	CASSPGTSVSYEQYF	TGTGCCAGCTCACCGGGGACTAGCGTTTCCTACGAGCAGTACTTC
NA	TRBJ1-2	TRBV7-3	once	CASSFRGFDGYTF	TGTGCCAGCAGCTTTAGGGGGTTTGATGGCTACACCTTC
NA	TRBJ2-3	TRBV28	NA	CASTSTLGDTQYF	TGTGCCAGCACCTCGACATTGGGCGATACGCAGTATTTT
NA	TRBJ1-5	TRBV18	NA	CASPPTAGRDQPQHF	TGTGCCAGCCCCCCGACAGCGGGTCGGGATCAGCCCCAGCATTTT
TRBD1	TRBJ1-5	TRBV6-5	NA	CASSAGTGNQPQHF	TGTGCCAGCAGTGCCGGGACAGGGAATCAGCCCCAGCATTTT
NA	TRBJ2-7	TRBV6-5	NA	CASSTGWYYEQYF	TGTGCCAGCAGCACCGGGTGGTACTACGAGCAGTACTTC
NA	TRBJ1-1	TRBV9	NA	CASSVATLNTEAFF	TGTGCCAGCAGCGTAGCTACGCTGAACACTGAAGCTTTCTTT
TRBD1	TRBJ1-2	TRBV19	NA	CASSIGTGSLYGYTF	TGTGCCAGTAGTATCGGGACAGGGAGTCTCTATGGCTACACCTTC
NA	TRBJ2-7	TRBV12-5	NA	CASGLIRDFTFWDEQYF	TGTGCTAGTGGTTTGATCCGGGACTTCACCTTTTGGGACGAGCAGTACTTC
TRBD2	TRBJ2-7	TRBV9	NA	CASSPRDSGGSLTSYEQYF	TGTGCCAGCAGCCCCCGCGATAGCGGGGGGTCCCTAACTTCCTACGAGCAGTACTTC
NA	TRBJ1-4	TRBV2	NA	CASSEAAGLTNEKLFF	TGTGCCAGCAGTGAAGCGGCCGGGTTAACTAATGAAAAACTGTTTTTT
NA	TRBJ2-1	TRBV2	NA	CASKKVGQTYNEQFF	TGTGCCAGCAAAAAGGTTGGACAGACCTACAATGAGCAGTTCTTC
NA	TRBJ2-7	TRBV4-1	few	CASSQAGGGTYEQYF	TGCGCCAGCAGCCAAGCCGGAGGCGGAACCTACGAGCAGTACTTC
TRBD1	TRBJ2-1	TRBV4-1	NA	CASSQGGARDRVNEQFF	TGCGCCAGCAGCCAAGGGGGGGCCCGGGACAGGGTCAATGAGCAGTTCTTC
TRBD2	TRBJ2-7	TRBV5-1	NA	CASRKREGNSYEQYF	TGCGCCAGCAGGAAGCGGGAGGGGAACTCCTACGAGCAGTACTTC
TRBD1	TRBJ1-5	TRBV10-3	NA	CAISTGQGGDQPQHF	TGTGCCATCAGTACCGGACAGGGTGGGGACCAGCCCCAGCATTTT
TRBD1	TRBJ1-5	TRBV6-5	NA	CASSAGGSNQPQHF	TGTGCCAGCAGCGCAGGGGGCAGCAATCAGCCCCAGCATTTT
NA	TRBJ1-2	TRBV25-1	NA	CASSDRGGVYGYTF	TGTGCCAGCAGTGACCGAGGGGGGGTTTATGGCTACACCTTC
TRBD2	TRBJ2-7	TRBV4-1	NA	CASSQYPGLAGDEQYF	TGCGCCAGCAGCCAATATCCGGGACTAGCGGGAGACGAGCAGTACTTC
NA	TRBJ1-2	TRBV11-2	NA	CASSLDSGVGGYGYTF	TGTGCCAGCAGCTTAGACTCCGGGGTAGGGGGCTATGGCTACACCTTC
NA	TRBJ2-7	TRBV6-5	NA	CASRHRVGEQYF	TGTGCCAGCAGGCACAGGGTGGGGGAGCAGTACTTC
NA	TRBJ2-7	TRBV5-1	NA	CASSLGRGGNSYEQYF	TGCGCCAGCAGCTTGGGTAGGGGTGGCAACTCCTACGAGCAGTACTTC
TRBD1	TRBJ1-5	TRBV28	NA	CASSLGTGRYQPQHF	TGTGCCAGCAGTTTAGGGACAGGGCGGTATCAGCCCCAGCATTTT
TRBD2	TRBJ2-3	TRBV6-1	NA	CASSDRDYLTDTQYF	TGTGCCAGCAGTGACCGGGACTACCTCACAGATACGCAGTATTTT
TRBD1	TRBJ1-1	TRBV6-6	NA	CASSVGQGQAFF	TGTGCCAGCAGTGTCGGACAGGGCCAAGCTTTCTTT
TRBD1	TRBJ2-3	TRBV2	NA	CASIGQGGLTDTQYF	TGTGCCAGCATTGGACAGGGGGGATTGACAGATACGCAGTATTTT
NA	TRBJ1-1	TRBV7-2	NA	CASSLLQANTEAFF	TGTGCCAGCAGCTTACTACAGGCGAACACTGAAGCTTTCTTT
NA	TRBJ1-2	TRBV5-1	few	CASSLQGNYGYTF	TGCGCCAGCAGCTTGCAGGGCAACTATGGCTACACCTTC
NA	TRBJ1-1	TRBV2	few	CASRAPWSTEAFF	TGTGCCAGCAGGGCGCCGTGGAGCACTGAAGCTTTCTTT
NA	TRBJ1-5	TRBV4-1	NA	CASSQVFVTVGNQPQHF	TGCGCCAGCAGCCAAGTATTCGTGACAGTTGGCAATCAGCCCCAGCATTTT
NA	TRBJ2-1	TRBV13	NA	CASSSSNEQFF	TGTGCCAGCAGTTCTAGCAATGAGCAGTTCTTC
NA	TRBJ1-3	TRBV7-9	once	CASSLRETGSGNTIYF	TGTGCCAGCAGCTTACGTGAAACAGGCTCCGGAAACACCATATATTTT